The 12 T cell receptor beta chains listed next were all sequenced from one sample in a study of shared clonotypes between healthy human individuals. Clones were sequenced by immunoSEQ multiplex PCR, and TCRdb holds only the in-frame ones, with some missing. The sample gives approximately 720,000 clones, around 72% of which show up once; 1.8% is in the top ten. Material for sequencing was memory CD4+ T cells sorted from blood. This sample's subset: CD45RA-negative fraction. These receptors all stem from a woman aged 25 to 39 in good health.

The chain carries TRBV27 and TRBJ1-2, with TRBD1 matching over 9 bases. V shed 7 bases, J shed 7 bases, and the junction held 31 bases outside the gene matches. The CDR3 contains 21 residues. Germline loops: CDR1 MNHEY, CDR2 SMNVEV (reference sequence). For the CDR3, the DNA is TGTGCCAGCACCTTTGACCCGAACCCCTACCCCCGACAGGGGGATTATGGTGGCTACACCTTC. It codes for CASTFDPNPYPRQGDYGGYTF.

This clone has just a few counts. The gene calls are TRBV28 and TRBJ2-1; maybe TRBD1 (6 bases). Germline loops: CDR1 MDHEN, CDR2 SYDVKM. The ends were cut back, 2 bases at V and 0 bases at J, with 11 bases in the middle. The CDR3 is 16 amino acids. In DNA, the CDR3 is TGTGCCAGCAGTTTAAATGACAGGAGCTCCTACAATGAGCAGTTCTTC. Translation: CASSLNDRSSYNEQFF.

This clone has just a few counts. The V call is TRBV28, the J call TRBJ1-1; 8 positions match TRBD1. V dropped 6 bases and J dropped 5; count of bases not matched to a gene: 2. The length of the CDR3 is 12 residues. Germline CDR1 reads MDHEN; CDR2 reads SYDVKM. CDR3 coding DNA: TGTGCCAGCAGGACAGGGGCTACTGAAGCTTTCTTT. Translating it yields CASRTGATEAFF.

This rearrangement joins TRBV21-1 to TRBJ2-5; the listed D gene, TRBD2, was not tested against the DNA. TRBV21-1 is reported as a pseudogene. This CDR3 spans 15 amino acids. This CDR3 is CASVYTASGQETQYF. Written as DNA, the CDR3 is TGTGCCAGCGTTTATACGGCTAGCGGGCAAGAGACCCAGTACTTC.

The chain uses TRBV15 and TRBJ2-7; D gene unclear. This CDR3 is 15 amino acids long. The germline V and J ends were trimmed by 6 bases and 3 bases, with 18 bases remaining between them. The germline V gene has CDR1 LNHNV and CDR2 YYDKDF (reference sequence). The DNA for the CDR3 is TGTGCCACCAGGAGCCGGGTAACCAGTAACTACGAGCAGTACTTC. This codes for CATRSRVTSNYEQYF.

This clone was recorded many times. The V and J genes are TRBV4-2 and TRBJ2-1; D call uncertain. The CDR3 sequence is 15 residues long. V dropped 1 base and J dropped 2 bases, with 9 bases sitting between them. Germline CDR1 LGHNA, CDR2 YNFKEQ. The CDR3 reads CASSQAAETYNEQFF. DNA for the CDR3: TGTGCCAGCAGCCAAGCGGCGGAAACCTACAATGAGCAGTTCTTC.

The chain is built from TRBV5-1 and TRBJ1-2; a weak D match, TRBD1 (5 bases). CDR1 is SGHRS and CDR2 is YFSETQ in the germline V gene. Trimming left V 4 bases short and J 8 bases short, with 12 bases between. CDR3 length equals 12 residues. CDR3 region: CASSGGFVGYTF. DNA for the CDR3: TGCGCCAGCAGCGGGGGATTTGTGGGCTACACCTTC.

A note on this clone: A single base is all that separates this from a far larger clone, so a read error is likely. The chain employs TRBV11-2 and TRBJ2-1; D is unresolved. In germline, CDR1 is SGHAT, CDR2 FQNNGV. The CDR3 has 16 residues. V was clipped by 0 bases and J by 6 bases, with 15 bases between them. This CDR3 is CASSLDALVEINEQFF. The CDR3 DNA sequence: TGTGCCAGCAGCTTAGACGCGCTAGTCGAGATCAATGAGCAGTTCTTC.

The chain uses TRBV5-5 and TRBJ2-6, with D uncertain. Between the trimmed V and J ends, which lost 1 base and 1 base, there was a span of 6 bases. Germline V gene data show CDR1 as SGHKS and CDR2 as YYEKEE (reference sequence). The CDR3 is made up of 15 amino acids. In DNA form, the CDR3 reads TGTGCCAGCAGCTTGATGAGTTCTGGGGCCAACGTCCTGACTTTC. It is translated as CASSLMSSGANVLTF.

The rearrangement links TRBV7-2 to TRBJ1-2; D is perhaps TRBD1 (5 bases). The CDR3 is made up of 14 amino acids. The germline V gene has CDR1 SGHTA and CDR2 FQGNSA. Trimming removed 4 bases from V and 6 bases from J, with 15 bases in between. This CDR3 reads CASSSYQGFNGYTF. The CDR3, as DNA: TGTGCCAGCAGCTCCTACCAGGGATTTAATGGCTACACCTTC.

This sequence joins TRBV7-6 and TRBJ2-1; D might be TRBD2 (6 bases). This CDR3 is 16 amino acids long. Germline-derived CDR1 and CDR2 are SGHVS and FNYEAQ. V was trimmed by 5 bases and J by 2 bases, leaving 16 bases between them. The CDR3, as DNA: TGTGCCAGCAGCCCAGAGGAGGGAGTTACCTACAATGAGCAGTTCTTC. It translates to CASSPEEGVTYNEQFF.

For the CDR3, the DNA is TGTGCCAGCAGAAGTGCAGGGTTCTTCCAGCCCCAGCATTTT. This codes for CASRSAGFFQPQHF. The V gene is TRBV27, the J gene TRBJ1-5; possible D gene TRBD1, 5 bases. This CDR3 is built from 14 residues. Germline V CDR1 and CDR2: MNHEY, SMNVEV (reference sequence). With 6 bases removed from V and 7 bases from J, the gap between germline ends came to 16 bases.